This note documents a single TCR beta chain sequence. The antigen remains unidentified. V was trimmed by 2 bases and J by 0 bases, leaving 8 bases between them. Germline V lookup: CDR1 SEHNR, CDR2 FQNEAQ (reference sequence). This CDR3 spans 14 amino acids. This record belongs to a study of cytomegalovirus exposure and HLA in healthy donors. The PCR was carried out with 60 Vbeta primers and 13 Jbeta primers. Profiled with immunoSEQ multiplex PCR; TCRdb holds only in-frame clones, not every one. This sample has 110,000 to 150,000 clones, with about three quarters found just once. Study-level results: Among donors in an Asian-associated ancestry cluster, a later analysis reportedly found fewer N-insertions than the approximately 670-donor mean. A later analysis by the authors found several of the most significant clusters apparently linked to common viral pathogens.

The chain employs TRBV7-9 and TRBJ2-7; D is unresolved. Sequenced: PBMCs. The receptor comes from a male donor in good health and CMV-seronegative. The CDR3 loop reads CASSLTEYSYEQYF. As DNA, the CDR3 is TGTGCCAGCAGCTTAACGGAGTACTCCTACGAGCAGTACTTC.